The next 6 T cell receptor beta chains were all read from a single sample in a study of regulatory dendritic cells for organ transplantation. Clones were sequenced by immunoSEQ multiplex PCR, and TCRdb holds only the in-frame ones, with some missing. The data show roughly 20,000 clones, over 75% seen once. Their antigen targets remain unknown. Allogeneic regulatory or mature dendritic cells were co-cultured for less than six days with CFSE-labeled sorted T cells at 1:10. Sample: memory CD4+ T cells from blood cultured with regulatory dendritic cells. Regarding subset: CD45RO+ memory T cells. These receptors all stem from a human donor in good health.

The genes are TRBV30 and TRBJ2-5; possible D gene TRBD2, 5 bases. Germline V CDR1 and CDR2: GTSNPN, SVGIG (reference sequence). V shed 2 bases and J shed 5 bases, with 12 bases lying between them. CDR3 length: 13 amino acids. In DNA, the CDR3 is TGTGCCTGGAGTCCACGGGGTCCGGAGACCCAGTACTTC. It encodes CAWSPRGPETQYF.

The rearrangement links TRBV11-2 to TRBJ1-1, with D maybe TRBD1 (5 bases). Per germline, CDR1 SGHAT and CDR2 FQNNGV. Between the trimmed V and J ends, which lost 1 base and 10 bases, there was a span of 10 bases. The CDR3 totals 12 residues. The CDR3 DNA follows: TGTGCCAGCAGCTTAGGGTACCAGGGAGCTTTCTTT. Translating it yields CASSLGYQGAFF. Combining the CDR3 with reference TRBV11-2 and TRBJ1-1 gives the whole variable domain EAGVAQSPRYKIIEKRQSVAFWCNPISGHATLYWYQQILGQGPKLLIQFQNNGVVDDSQLPKDRFSAERLKGVDSTLKIQPAKLEDSAVYLCASSLGYQGAFFGQGTRLTVV.

This CDR3 reads CASSQDTKWGLALAKNIQYF. For the CDR3, the DNA is TGTGCCAGCAGCCAAGATACTAAGTGGGGGCTAGCCTTAGCCAAAAACATTCAGTACTTC. The V gene is TRBV4-2, the J gene TRBJ2-4; possible D gene TRBD1, 6 bases. Trimming took 0 bases from V and 0 from J, leaving 21 bases between them. Per germline, CDR1 LGHNA and CDR2 YNFKEQ. CDR3 length: 20 residues.

The chain joins TRBV6-9 to TRBJ1-5; the D is unclear. Germline assignment: CDR1 MNHGY and CDR2 SVAAGI. V gave up 3 bases and J gave up 5 bases, with 8 bases separating them. This CDR3 is built from 13 residues. The CDR3 DNA is TGTGCCAGCAGTTACAGGTTGGATCAGCCCCAGCATTTT. Protein sequence: CASSYRLDQPQHF.

The chain employs TRBV19 and TRBJ2-5; 8 nucleotides match TRBD1. Germline V gives CDR1 LNHDA, CDR2 SQIVND (reference sequence). V trimming: 3 bases; J trimming: 3 bases; junction bases outside the gene matches: 3. The CDR3 spans 14 residues. CDR3 in amino acids: CASSMWTGKETQYF. CDR3 DNA: TGTGCCAGTAGTATGTGGACAGGGAAAGAGACCCAGTACTTC.

The gene calls are TRBV7-2 and TRBJ1-1, with D possibly TRBD1 on 6 matching bases. V was shortened by 4 bases and J by 9 bases, with 15 bases between the two germline ends. Germline-derived CDR1 and CDR2 are SGHTA and FQGNSA. The CDR3 runs 13 residues. Here the CDR3 reads CASSSHNRDKAFF. CDR3 nucleotides: TGTGCCAGCAGCTCGCACAACAGGGATAAAGCTTTCTTT.